The following is a TCR beta chain sequence with its context. This entry is derived from a study of blood T cell repertoires in COVID-19. Study summary: The origin of the acute and convalescent COVID-19 samples was the United States, Italy and Spain. The cDNA or gDNA used as material had been derived from T cells, B-cell-depleted T cells, or PBMCs.

CDR3 length equals 18 residues. Looked up from germline, CDR1 is MNHEY and CDR2 is SMNVEV (reference sequence). The ends lost 8 bases at V and 0 bases at J; junction bases unmatched: 15. This table comes from immunoSEQ multiplex PCR, and its TCRdb copy is limited to in-frame clones, with some not included. The sample shows 120,000 to 150,000 clones, 70% to 90% of them seen only once. Living in 24 US areas, the participants were between 18 and 89 years of age. Donors were grouped by their self-reported clinical history. Sequences were obtained from PBMCs or T cells enriched from blood (not recorded which). The sequence was collected from a woman aged 25 to 39 with acute COVID-19. The chain couples TRBV27 to TRBJ2-1, with 8 bases identical to TRBD1. The CDR3 is CASAWQGAFTSSYNEQFF. In DNA, the CDR3 is TGTGCCAGCGCTTGGCAGGGGGCTTTCACGAGCTCCTACAATGAGCAGTTCTTC.